The rows below give T cell receptor beta chains drawn from one sample of a study of OX40 agonist ivuxolimab in advanced cancers. The data were produced by immunoSEQ multiplex PCR, yet TCRdb's version contains in-frame clones alone and is incomplete. The sample holds more than 45,000 clones; nearly 90% are singletons and the top ten take about 12%. The source was CD4+ or CD8+ T cells sorted from blood, collected in a trial of the OX40 agonist ivuxolimab. Receptors were obtained from an adult with an advanced solid tumor such as melanoma, head and neck, liver or kidney cancer. CDR3s include the opening cysteine and the closing phenylalanine or tryptophan. Fields, in order: clone size, V gene, D gene, J gene, CDR3 DNA, CDR3 protein. D genes are given only for firm matches. Not every row has a clone size; where given, it reads once, few, many or a size class.

.	TRBV6-5	.	TRBJ2-2	TGTGCCAGCAGTCCGAGCCCAGCCGGGGAGCTGTTTTTT	CASSPSPAGELFF
.	TRBV28	TRBD2	TRBJ2-7	TGTGCCAGCAGTTTACACGGACTAGCGGGGAGACGCTACGAGCAGTACTTC	CASSLHGLAGRRYEQYF
.	TRBV7-9	.	TRBJ2-3	TGTGCCAGCAGTCCCATCCACACAGATACGCAGTATTTT	CASSPIHTDTQYF
.	TRBV29-1	.	TRBJ2-1	TGCAGCGTTGAGGGGACGGAATCCTACAATGAGCAGTTCTTC	CSVEGTESYNEQFF
.	TRBV11-2	TRBD2	TRBJ2-1	TGTGCCAGCAGCTTAGGAGGCGGGAGATGGGATGAGCAGTTCTTC	CASSLGGGRWDEQFF
.	TRBV7-6	TRBD2	TRBJ2-1	TGTGCCAGCAGCCCATTTAGCGGGGGAGCTTACAATGAGCAGTTCTTC	CASSPFSGGAYNEQFF
.	TRBV6-5	.	TRBJ2-5	TGTGCCAGCAGTTACGCATGGCCGGAGGCCGAGACCCAGTACTTC	CASSYAWPEAETQYF
.	TRBV28	TRBD2	TRBJ2-5	TGTGCCAGCAGTTCCCCCCAGCGGGAGGGCCAGGAGACCCAGTACTTC	CASSSPQREGQETQYF
.	TRBV9	TRBD2	TRBJ2-2	TGTGCCAGCAGCGTAGAGATCGGGCTAGCGGGAGGTACCGGGGAGCTGTTTTTT	CASSVEIGLAGGTGELFF
.	TRBV5-6	TRBD2	TRBJ2-5	TGTGCCAGCAGCTTGGCGGGAGGAGAGACCCAGTACTTC	CASSLAGGETQYF
few	TRBV6-5	.	TRBJ1-5	TGTGCCAGCAGTACGCGCCAGAATCAGCCCCAGCATTTT	CASSTRQNQPQHF
.	TRBV19	.	TRBJ2-7	TGTGCCAGTAGTCACTCAGGTACGGCGTACGAGCAGTACTTC	CASSHSGTAYEQYF
.	TRBV11-2	TRBD2	TRBJ2-1	TGTGCCAGCAGCCCAGGGGCGGGAGGGCCTGGGAATGAGCAGTTCTTC	CASSPGAGGPGNEQFF
.	TRBV9	TRBD2	TRBJ2-1	TGTGCCAGCAGCGTAGGGTCGGCTAGCGGGATAGACAATGAGCAGTTCTTC	CASSVGSASGIDNEQFF
.	TRBV7-9	.	TRBJ1-4	TGTGCCAGCACTTCCACTGCAACTAATGAAAAACTGTTTTTT	CASTSTATNEKLFF
.	TRBV9	.	TRBJ2-1	TGTGCCAGCAGCTCTTATCCCGTCAACAGCGATGAGCAGTTCTTC	CASSSYPVNSDEQFF
.	TRBV7-9	TRBD2	TRBJ2-3	TGTGCCAGCAGTGGGGGGGACCCCACAGATACGCAGTATTTT	CASSGGDPTDTQYF
.	TRBV18	TRBD2	TRBJ2-5	TGTGCCAGCTCACCGCCGACTAGCGGGCAAGAGACCCAGTACTTC	CASSPPTSGQETQYF
.	TRBV19	.	TRBJ1-5	TGTGCCAGTAGTATGAGGGCCGGGGGATGGCAGCCCCAGCATTTT	CASSMRAGGWQPQHF
.	TRBV11-2	.	TRBJ2-1	TGTGCCAGCAGCATCTACCAGGGGATCTCAGTCTACAATGAGCAGTTCTTC	CASSIYQGISVYNEQFF
.	TRBV29-1	.	TRBJ2-1	TGCAGCGGACCGGGACAAAGACCAAATGAGCAGTTCTTC	CSGPGQRPNEQFF
.	TRBV7-8	.	TRBJ1-5	TGTGCCAGCAGCTTAGATGGGGGCAGCAATCAGCCCCAGCATTTT	CASSLDGGSNQPQHF
.	TRBV7-9	.	TRBJ1-2	TGTGCCAGCAGCTTAGGGACAGCCTTTTGGAGTGGCTACTATGGCTACACCTTC	CASSLGTAFWSGYYGYTF
.	TRBV30	.	TRBJ1-2	TGTGCCTGGGGGGAGAGGGCAGGGTATGGCTACACCTTC	CAWGERAGYGYTF
.	TRBV6-5	.	TRBJ1-4	TGTGCCAGCAGACGTCACAGGGAGGGTAATGAAAAACTGTTTTTT	CASRRHREGNEKLFF
.	TRBV7-8	TRBD2	TRBJ2-2	TGTGCCAGCAGCTTAGGGCTAGCGGGAGGGTCCACCGGGGAGCTGTTTTTT	CASSLGLAGGSTGELFF
once	TRBV9	.	TRBJ2-2	TGTGCCAGCAGCGGGACTGGCGCGAACACCGGGGAGCTGTTTTTT	CASSGTGANTGELFF